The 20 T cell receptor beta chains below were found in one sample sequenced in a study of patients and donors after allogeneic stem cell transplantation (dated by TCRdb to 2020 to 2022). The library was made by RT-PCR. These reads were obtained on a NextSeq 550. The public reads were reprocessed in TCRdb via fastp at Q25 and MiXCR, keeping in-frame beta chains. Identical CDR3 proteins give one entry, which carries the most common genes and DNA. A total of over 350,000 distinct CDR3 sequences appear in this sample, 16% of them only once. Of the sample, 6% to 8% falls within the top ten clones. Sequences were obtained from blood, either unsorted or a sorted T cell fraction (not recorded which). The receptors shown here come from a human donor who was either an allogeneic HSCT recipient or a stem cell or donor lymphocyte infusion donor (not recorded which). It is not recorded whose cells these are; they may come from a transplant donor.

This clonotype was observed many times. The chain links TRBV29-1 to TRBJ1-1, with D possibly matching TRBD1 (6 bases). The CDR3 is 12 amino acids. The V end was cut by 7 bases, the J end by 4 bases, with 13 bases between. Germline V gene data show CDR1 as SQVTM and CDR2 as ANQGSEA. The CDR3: CSAQTGITEAFF. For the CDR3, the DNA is TGCAGCGCACAGACAGGCATCACTGAAGCTTTCTTT.

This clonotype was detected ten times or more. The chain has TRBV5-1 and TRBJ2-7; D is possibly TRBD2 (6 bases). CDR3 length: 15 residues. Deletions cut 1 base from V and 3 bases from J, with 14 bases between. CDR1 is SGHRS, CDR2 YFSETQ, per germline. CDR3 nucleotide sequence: TGCGCCAGCAGCTTGTTGGCGCGGGAAAACTACGAGCAGTACTTC. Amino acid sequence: CASSLLARENYEQYF.

DNA of the CDR3: TGTGCCAGCAGTGCCAAACGGGGATACCAGCCCCAGCATTTT. This sequence encodes CASSAKRGYQPQHF. V usage is TRBV6-1 and J usage is TRBJ1-5; D unclear. Germline V lookup: CDR1 MNHNS, CDR2 SASEGT. This CDR3 is 14 amino acids long. Between the trimmed V and J ends, which lost 4 bases and 7 bases, there was a span of 14 bases.

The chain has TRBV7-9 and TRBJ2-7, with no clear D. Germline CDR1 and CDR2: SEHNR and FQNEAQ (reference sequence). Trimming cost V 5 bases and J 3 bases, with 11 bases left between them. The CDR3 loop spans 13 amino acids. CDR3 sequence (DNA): TGTGCCAGCAGCGCACCGGGCCGCTACGAGCAGTACTTC. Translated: CASSAPGRYEQYF.

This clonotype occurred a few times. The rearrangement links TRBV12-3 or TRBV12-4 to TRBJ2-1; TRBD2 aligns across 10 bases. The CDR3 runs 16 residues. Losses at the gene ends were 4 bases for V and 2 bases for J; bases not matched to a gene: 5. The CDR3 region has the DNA TGTGCCAGCAGTTCCCTTGGACTAGCGGCCTACAATGAGCAGTTCTTC. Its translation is CASSSLGLAAYNEQFF.

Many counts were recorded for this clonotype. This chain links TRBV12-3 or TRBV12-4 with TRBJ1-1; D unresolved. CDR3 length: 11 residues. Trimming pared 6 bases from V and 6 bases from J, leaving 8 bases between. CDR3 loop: CASSTGSEAFF. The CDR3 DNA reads TGTGCCAGCAGCACGGGCTCTGAAGCTTTCTTT.

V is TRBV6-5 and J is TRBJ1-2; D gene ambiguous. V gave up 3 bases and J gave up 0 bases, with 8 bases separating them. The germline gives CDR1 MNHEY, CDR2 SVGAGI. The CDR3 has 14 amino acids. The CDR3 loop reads CASSYGTTNYGYTF. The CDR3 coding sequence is TGTGCCAGCAGTTATGGTACCACTAACTATGGCTACACCTTC.

Here the CDR3 DNA reads TGTGCCAGCAGCCGCACGGGACTCCCCACCTACGAGCAGTACTTC. It specifies CASSRTGLPTYEQYF. The V gene is TRBV7-3, the J gene TRBJ2-7; D might be TRBD2 (6 bases). The CDR3 is made up of 15 amino acids. Germline values: CDR1 SGHTA, CDR2 FQGTGA. V was pared by 5 bases and J by 2 bases, with 16 bases between.

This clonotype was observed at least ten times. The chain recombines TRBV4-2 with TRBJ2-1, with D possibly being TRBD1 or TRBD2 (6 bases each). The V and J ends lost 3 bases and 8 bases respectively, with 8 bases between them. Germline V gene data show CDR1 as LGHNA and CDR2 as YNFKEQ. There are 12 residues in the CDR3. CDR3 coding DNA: TGTGCCAGCAGCCAGAGGGGGGATGAGCAGTTCTTC. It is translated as CASSQRGDEQFF.

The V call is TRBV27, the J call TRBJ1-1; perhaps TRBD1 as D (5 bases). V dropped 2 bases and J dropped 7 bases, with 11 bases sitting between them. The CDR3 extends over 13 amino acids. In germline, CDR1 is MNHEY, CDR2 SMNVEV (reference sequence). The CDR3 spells CASSLRTGDEAFF. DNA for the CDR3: TGTGCCAGCAGTTTACGGACGGGGGATGAAGCTTTCTTT.

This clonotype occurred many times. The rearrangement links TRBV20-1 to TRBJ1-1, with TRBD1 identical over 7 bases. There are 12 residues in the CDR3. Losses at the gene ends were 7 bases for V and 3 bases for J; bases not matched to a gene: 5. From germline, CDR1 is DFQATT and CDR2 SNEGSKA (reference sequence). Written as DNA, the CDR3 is TGCAGTGTAGACAGGGCCCACACTGAAGCTTTCTTT. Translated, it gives CSVDRAHTEAFF.

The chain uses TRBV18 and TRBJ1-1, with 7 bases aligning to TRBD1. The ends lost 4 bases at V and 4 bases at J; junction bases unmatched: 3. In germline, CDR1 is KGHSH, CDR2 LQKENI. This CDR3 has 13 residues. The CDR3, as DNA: TGTGCCAGCTCACAACCAGGGGGCACTGAAGCTTTCTTT. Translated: CASSQPGGTEAFF. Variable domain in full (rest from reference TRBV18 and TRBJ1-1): NAGVMQNPRHLVRRRGQEARLRCSPMKGHSHVYWYRQLPEEGLKFMVYLQKENIIDESGMPKERFSAEFPKEGPSILRIQQVVRGDSAAYFCASSQPGGTEAFFGQGTRLTVV.

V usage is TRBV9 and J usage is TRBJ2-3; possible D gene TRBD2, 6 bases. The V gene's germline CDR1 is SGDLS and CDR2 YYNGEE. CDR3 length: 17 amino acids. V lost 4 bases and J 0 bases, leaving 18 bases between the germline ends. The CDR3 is CASSPRGVRTSTDTQYF. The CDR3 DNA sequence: TGTGCCAGCAGCCCCCGCGGGGTACGTACTAGCACAGATACGCAGTATTTT.

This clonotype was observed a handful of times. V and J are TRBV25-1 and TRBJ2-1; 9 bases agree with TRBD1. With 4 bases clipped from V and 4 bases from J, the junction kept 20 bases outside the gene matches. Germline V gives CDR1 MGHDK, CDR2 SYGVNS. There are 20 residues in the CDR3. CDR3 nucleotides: TGTGCCAGCAGTGGGGCACACCCCAGAGCCGGGACAGGGATGTACAATGAGCAGTTCTTC. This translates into CASSGAHPRAGTGMYNEQFF.

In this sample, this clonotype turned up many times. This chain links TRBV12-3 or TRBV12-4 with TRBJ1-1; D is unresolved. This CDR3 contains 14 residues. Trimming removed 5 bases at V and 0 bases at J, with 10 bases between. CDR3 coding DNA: TGTGCCAGCAGTCTAAGACGGGTGAACACTGAAGCTTTCTTT. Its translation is CASSLRRVNTEAFF.

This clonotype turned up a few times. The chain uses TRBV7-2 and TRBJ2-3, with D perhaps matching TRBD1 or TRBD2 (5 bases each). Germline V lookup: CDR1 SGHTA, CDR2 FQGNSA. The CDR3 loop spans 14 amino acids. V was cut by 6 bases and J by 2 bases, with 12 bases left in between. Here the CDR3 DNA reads TGTGCCAGCAGTTCCCGGGACGCCACAGATACGCAGTATTTT. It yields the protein CASSSRDATDTQYF.

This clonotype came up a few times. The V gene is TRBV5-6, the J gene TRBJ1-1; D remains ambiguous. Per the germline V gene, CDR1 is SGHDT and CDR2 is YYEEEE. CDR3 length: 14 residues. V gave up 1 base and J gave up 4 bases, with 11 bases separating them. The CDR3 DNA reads TGTGCCAGCAGCTTGATCGGTCTGTCCACTGAAGCTTTCTTT. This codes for CASSLIGLSTEAFF.

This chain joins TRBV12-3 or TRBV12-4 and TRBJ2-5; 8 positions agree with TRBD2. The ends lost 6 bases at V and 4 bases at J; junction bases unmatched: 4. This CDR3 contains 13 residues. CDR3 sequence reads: CASRVLAGETQYF. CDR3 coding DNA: TGTGCCAGCAGGGTTCTAGCGGGAGAGACCCAGTACTTC.

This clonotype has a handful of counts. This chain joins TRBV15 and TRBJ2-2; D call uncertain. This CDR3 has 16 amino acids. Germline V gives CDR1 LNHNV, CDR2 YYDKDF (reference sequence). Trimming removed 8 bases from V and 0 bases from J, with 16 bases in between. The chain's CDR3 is CATRPNRGTNTGELFF. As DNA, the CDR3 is TGTGCCACCCGGCCGAATCGAGGAACGAACACCGGGGAGCTGTTTTTT.

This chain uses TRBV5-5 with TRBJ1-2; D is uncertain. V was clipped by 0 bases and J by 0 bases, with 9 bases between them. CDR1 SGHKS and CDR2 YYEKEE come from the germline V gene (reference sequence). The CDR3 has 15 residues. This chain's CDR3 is CASSLEADTNYGYTF. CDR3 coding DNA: TGTGCCAGCAGCTTGGAGGCTGACACTAACTATGGCTACACCTTC.